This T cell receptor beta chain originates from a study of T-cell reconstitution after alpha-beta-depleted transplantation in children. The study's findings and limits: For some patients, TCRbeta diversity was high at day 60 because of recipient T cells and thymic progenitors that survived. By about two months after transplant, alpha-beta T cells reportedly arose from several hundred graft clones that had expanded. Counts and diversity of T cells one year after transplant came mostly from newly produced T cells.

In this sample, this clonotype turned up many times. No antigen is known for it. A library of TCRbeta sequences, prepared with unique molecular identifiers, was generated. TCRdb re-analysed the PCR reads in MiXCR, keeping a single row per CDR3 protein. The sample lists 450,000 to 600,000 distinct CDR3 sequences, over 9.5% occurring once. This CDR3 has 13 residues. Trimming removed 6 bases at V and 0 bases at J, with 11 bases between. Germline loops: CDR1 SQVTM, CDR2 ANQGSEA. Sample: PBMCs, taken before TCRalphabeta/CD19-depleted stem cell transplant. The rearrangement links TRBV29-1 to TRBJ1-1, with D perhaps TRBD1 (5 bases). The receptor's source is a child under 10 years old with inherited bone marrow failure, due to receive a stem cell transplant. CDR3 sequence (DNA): TGCAGCGTCAGGCAGGGTCTGAACACTGAAGCTTTCTTT. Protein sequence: CSVRQGLNTEAFF.